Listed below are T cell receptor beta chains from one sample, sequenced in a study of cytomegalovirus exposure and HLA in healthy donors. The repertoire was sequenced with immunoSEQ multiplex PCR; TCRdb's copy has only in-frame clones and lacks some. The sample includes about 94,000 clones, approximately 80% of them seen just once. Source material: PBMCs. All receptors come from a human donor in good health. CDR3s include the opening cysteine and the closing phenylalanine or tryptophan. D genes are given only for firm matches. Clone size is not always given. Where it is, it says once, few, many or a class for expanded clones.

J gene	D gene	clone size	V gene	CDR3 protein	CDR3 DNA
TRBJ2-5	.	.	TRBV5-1	CASSLAGSGQETQYF	TGCGCCAGCAGCTTGGCCGGGTCAGGGCAAGAGACCCAGTACTTC
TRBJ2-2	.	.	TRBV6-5	CASSYATVSGELFF	TGTGCCAGCAGTTACGCGACAGTGTCCGGGGAGCTGTTTTTT
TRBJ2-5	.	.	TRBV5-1	CASSHTPGAEETQYF	TGCGCCAGCAGCCACACTCCAGGGGCGGAAGAGACCCAGTACTTC
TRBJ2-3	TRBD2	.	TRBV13	CASSLYSSGGADTQYF	TGTGCCAGCAGCTTATATTCTAGCGGGGGAGCAGATACGCAGTATTTT
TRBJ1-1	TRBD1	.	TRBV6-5	CASSYGGAGGTEAFF	TGTGCCAGCAGTTACGGCGGCGCAGGGGGCACTGAAGCTTTCTTT
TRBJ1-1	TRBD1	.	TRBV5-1	CASSLTGTSNTEAFF	TGCGCCAGCAGCCTGACAGGGACGTCGAACACTGAAGCTTTCTTT
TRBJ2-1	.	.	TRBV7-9	CASSSPDSYLSYNEQFF	TGTGCCAGCAGCTCCCCTGACAGCTATCTCTCCTACAATGAGCAGTTCTTC
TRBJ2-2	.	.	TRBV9	CASSVATDTGELFF	TGTGCCAGCAGCGTAGCTACGGACACCGGGGAGCTGTTTTTT
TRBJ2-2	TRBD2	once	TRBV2	CASSVFGTINTGELFF	TGTGCCAGCAGTGTATTCGGGACTATAAACACCGGGGAGCTGTTTTTT
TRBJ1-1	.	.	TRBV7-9	CSSRGSGTEAFF	TGTTCCAGCAGGGGCTCGGGGACTGAAGCTTTCTTT
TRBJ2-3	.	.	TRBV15	CATSRDYIGLGTDTQYF	TGTGCCACCAGCAGAGATTATATCGGGTTGGGCACAGATACGCAGTATTTT
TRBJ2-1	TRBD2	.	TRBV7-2	CASSLVFSGGGGNEQFF	TGTGCCAGCAGCTTAGTATTTAGCGGGGGGGGCGGCAATGAGCAGTTCTTC
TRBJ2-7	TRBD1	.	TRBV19	CASSTGQDYEQYF	TGTGCCAGTAGCACGGGACAGGACTACGAGCAGTACTTC
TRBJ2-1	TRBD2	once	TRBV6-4	CASSVVAGRRSEQFF	TGTGCCAGCAGTGTAGTAGCGGGGAGGCGTAGTGAGCAGTTCTTC
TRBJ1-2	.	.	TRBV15	CATSRPGAGGYTF	TGTGCCACCAGCAGACCAGGGGCAGGGGGCTACACCTTC
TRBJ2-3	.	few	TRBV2	CASSPRLDTQYF	TGTGCCAGCAGTCCCCGACTAGATACGCAGTATTTT
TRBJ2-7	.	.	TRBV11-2	CASSPIRRQATYEQYF	TGTGCCAGCAGCCCTATACGGCGACAGGCCACCTACGAGCAGTACTTC
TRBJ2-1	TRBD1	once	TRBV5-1	CASSSWVRGTGDNEQFF	TGCGCCAGCAGCTCCTGGGTTCGGGGGACAGGGGACAATGAGCAGTTCTTC
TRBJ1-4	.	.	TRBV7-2	CASSRAGLGISEKLFF	TGTGCCAGCAGCCGAGCTGGCCTCGGGATAAGTGAAAAACTGTTTTTT
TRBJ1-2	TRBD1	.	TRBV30	CAWSVPGGYNYGYTF	TGTGCCTGGAGTGTACCAGGGGGTTATAACTATGGCTACACCTTC
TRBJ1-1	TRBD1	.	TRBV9	CASSADYRGWVTEAFF	TGTGCCAGCAGCGCAGACTACAGGGGTTGGGTCACTGAAGCTTTCTTT
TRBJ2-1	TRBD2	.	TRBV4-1	CASSQDGTSGIRSSYNEQFF	TGCGCCAGCAGCCAAGACGGGACTAGCGGGATCAGGAGCTCCTACAATGAGCAGTTCTTC
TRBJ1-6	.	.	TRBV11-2	CASSLSLGGSSPLHF	TGTGCCAGCAGCTTAAGTCTCGGGGGTAGTTCACCCCTCCACTTT
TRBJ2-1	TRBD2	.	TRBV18	CASSPGTSGDNEQFF	TGTGCCAGCTCACCTGGGACTAGCGGAGATAATGAGCAGTTCTTC
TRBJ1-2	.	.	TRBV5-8	CASSLGNREGYTF	TGTGCCAGCAGCTTGGGTAACAGAGAGGGCTACACCTTC
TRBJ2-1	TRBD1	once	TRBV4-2	CASSQPGQGNEQFF	TGTGCCAGCAGCCAACCGGGACAGGGGAATGAGCAGTTCTTC
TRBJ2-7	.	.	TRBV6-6	CASSYSDSSGNEQYF	TGTGCCAGCAGTTACTCGGACAGTTCGGGGAACGAGCAGTACTTC
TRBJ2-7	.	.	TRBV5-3	CARSLVPGSSYEQYF	TGTGCCAGAAGCTTGGTTCCGGGGAGCTCCTACGAGCAGTACTTC
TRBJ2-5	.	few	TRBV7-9	CASRSGRYQETQYF	TGTGCCAGCAGGTCGGGGAGGTACCAAGAGACCCAGTACTTC
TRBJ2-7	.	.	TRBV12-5	CASGDIYEQYF	TGTGCTAGTGGGGACATCTACGAGCAGTACTTC
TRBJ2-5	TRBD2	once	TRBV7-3	CASSLTGGNSETQYF	TGTGCCAGCAGCTTAACCGGGGGGAATTCGGAGACCCAGTACTTC
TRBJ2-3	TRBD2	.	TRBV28	CASSPLPTSGSTDTQYF	TGTGCCAGCAGTCCTCTCCCGACTAGCGGGAGCACAGATACGCAGTATTTT
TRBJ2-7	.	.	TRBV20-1	CSAGYGEQYF	TGCAGTGCCGGGTATGGGGAGCAGTACTTC
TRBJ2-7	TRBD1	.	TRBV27	CASSNDRVGYEQYF	TGTGCCAGCAGCAACGACAGGGTCGGGTACGAGCAGTACTTC
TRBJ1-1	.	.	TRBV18	CASSPMGAEAFF	TGTGCCAGCTCACCCATGGGGGCGGAAGCTTTCTTT
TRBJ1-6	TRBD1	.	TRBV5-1	CASSLPRDSNSPLHF	TGCGCCAGCAGCTTGCCCCGGGACAGTAATTCACCCCTCCACTTT
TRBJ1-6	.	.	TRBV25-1	CASSEGGPSSLLHF	TGTGCCAGCAGTGAGGGAGGGCCGAGTTCACTCCTCCACTTT
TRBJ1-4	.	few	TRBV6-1	CASSDPDLREKLFF	TGTGCCAGCAGTGATCCAGATTTGCGGGAAAAACTGTTTTTT
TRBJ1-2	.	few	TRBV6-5	CASSDTSRGYTF	TGTGCCAGCAGTGATACCAGTCGAGGCTACACCTTC
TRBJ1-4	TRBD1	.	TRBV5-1	CASSLDPLQGENEKLFF	TGCGCCAGCAGCTTGGACCCGTTACAGGGGGAGAATGAAAAACTGTTTTTT
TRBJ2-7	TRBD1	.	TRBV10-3	CAISEADTGVEQYF	TGTGCCATCAGTGAAGCCGATACAGGGGTCGAGCAGTACTTC
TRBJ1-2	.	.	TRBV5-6	CASSLASAGLGDGYTF	TGTGCCAGCAGCTTGGCTTCCGCAGGCCTCGGGGATGGCTACACCTTC